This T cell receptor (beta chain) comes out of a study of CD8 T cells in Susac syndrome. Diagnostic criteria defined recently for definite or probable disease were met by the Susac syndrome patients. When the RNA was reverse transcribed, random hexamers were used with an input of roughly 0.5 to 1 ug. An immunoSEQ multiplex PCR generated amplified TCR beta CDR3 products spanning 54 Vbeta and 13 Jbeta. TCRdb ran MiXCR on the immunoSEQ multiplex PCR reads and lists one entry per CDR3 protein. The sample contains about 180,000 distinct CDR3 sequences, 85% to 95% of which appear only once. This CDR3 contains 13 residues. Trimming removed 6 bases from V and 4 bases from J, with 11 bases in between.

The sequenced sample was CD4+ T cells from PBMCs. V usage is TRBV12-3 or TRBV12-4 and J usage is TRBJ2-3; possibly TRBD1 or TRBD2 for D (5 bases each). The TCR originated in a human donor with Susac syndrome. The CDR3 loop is CASSLWGSDTQYF. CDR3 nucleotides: TGTGCCAGCAGCCTATGGGGGTCAGATACGCAGTATTTT.